A single sample is the source of the 16 T cell receptor beta chains below, sequenced in a study of T cell repertoires in cytomegalovirus infection. No cognate antigen is known for these TCRs. MiXCR, run by TCRdb on the reads, gives a single entry per CDR3 protein. The table records approximately 56,000 distinct CDR3 sequences, around a fifth of them present only once. Sequenced material: CD8+ T cells from cultured PBMCs, taken from culture after CMV antigen stimulation. These receptors were taken from a human donor in good health (CMV status not recorded). Some clones in this sample may be carry-over from other donors' samples.

This clonotype came up a few times. The chain has TRBV7-8 and TRBJ1-5; TRBD1 might be the D (5 bases). CDR3 size: 14 residues. V was shortened by 1 base and J by 4 bases, with 8 bases between the two germline ends. Germline V lookup: CDR1 SGHVS, CDR2 FQNEAQ. The chain's CDR3 is CASSLGQSNQPQHF. The CDR3 DNA reads TGTGCCAGCAGCTTAGGACAGAGTAATCAGCCCCAGCATTTT.

This clonotype was seen once. The V call is TRBV12-3 or TRBV12-4, the J call TRBJ2-7; D unclear. CDR3 length: 12 residues. Trimming removed 8 bases at V and 5 bases at J, with 13 bases between. CDR3 nucleotides: TGTGCCAGCTCGGCCTCATTCCACGAGCAGTACTTC. Residues: CASSASFHEQYF.

The chain couples TRBV4-1 to TRBJ1-2, with D possibly TRBD1 on 5 matching bases. Germline CDR1 is MGHRA and CDR2 is YSYEKL. The CDR3 is made up of 15 amino acids. V shed 0 bases and J shed 4 bases, with 12 bases lying between them. The CDR3 loop is CASSQDAGNSYGYTF. Here the CDR3 DNA reads TGCGCCAGCAGCCAAGATGCAGGGAATAGCTATGGCTACACCTTC.

The rearrangement links TRBV4-1 to TRBJ1-1; D might be TRBD1 (6 bases). This CDR3 region has 16 residues. Trimming took 0 bases from V and 2 from J, leaving 13 bases between them. CDR1 is MGHRA and CDR2 is YSYEKL in the germline V gene. For the CDR3, the DNA is TGCGCCAGCAGCCAAGATAGGCAGGGGCGCAACACTGAAGCTTTCTTT. It specifies CASSQDRQGRNTEAFF.

V gene TRBV24-1 combines with J gene TRBJ2-1; 9 bases are shared with TRBD1. Germline trimming cut 7 bases from V and 3 bases from J; bases unmatched to any gene: 9. This CDR3 spans 16 amino acids. The germline CDR1 and CDR2 sequences are KGHDR and SFDVKD. DNA for the CDR3: TGTGCCACCAGCTCCTCGGGACAGGGTTTCTACAATGAGCAGTTCTTC. Encoded protein: CATSSSGQGFYNEQFF.

This clonotype occurred a few times. The chain recombines TRBV29-1 with TRBJ1-2, with no clear D. The V and J ends lost 4 bases and 8 bases respectively, with 8 bases between them. CDR3 size: 10 residues. Germline CDR1 reads SQVTM; CDR2 reads ANQGSEA. CDR3 residues: CSVAKGGYTF. Here the CDR3 DNA reads TGCAGCGTTGCGAAGGGAGGCTACACCTTC.

This clonotype showed up just a few times. The chain uses TRBV7-9 and TRBJ2-2; 10 bases are a match to TRBD2. V lost 5 bases and J lost 5; bases outside the gene matches: 5. CDR3 length: 15 amino acids. Germline assignment: CDR1 SEHNR and CDR2 FQNEAQ (reference sequence). The CDR3 spells CASSPSGGYTGELFF. As DNA, the CDR3 is TGTGCCAGCAGCCCTAGCGGGGGCTATACCGGGGAGCTGTTTTTT.

This sequence joins TRBV9 and TRBJ2-7; 7 bases map to TRBD1. The CDR3 is made up of 14 amino acids. V was clipped by 4 bases and J by 3 bases; unmatched bases: 7. Germline V gives CDR1 SGDLS, CDR2 YYNGEE. The CDR3 DNA reads as TGTGCCAGCAGCCCAGGACAGGAGCGCTACGAGCAGTACTTC. Protein: CASSPGQERYEQYF.

The chain is built from TRBV7-6 and TRBJ2-3; 11 positions match TRBD2. There are 16 residues in the CDR3. Germline-derived CDR1 and CDR2 are SGHVS and FNYEAQ. After removal of 5 bases from V and 1 base from J, the junction contained 5 bases not matched to a gene. The CDR3 reads CASSPIAGGGTDTQYF. CDR3 DNA: TGTGCCAGCAGCCCCATAGCGGGGGGGGGCACAGATACGCAGTATTTT.

The table lists this clonotype with a few counts. The V gene is TRBV4-1, the J gene TRBJ1-1; no definite D call. This CDR3 comprises 17 residues. V was clipped by 0 bases and J by 0 bases, with 14 bases between them. CDR1 is MGHRA, CDR2 YSYEKL, per germline. CDR3 sequence (DNA): TGCGCCAGCAGCCAAGATAGCGTAAGGGAAGTGAACACTGAAGCTTTCTTT. Its translation: CASSQDSVREVNTEAFF.

The chain is built from TRBV9 and TRBJ2-7; D unclear. The CDR3 loop spans 14 amino acids. CDR1 SGDLS and CDR2 YYNGEE come from the germline V gene. The germline V and J ends were trimmed by 0 bases and 5 bases, with 12 bases remaining between them. The DNA of the CDR3 is TGTGCCAGCAGCGTAGACCTCGCCAGCGACGAGCAGTACTTC. Its protein is CASSVDLASDEQYF. The whole variable domain, filled in from reference TRBV9 and TRBJ2-7, reads DSGVTQTPKHLITATGQRVTLRCSPRSGDLSVYWYQQSLDQGLQFLIQYYNGEERAKGNILERFSAQQFPDLHSELNLSSLELGDSALYFCASSVDLASDEQYFGPGTRLTVT.

This clonotype was seen a few times. The chain uses TRBV7-6 and TRBJ2-1; D not certain. Germline CDR1 is SGHVS and CDR2 is FNYEAQ. This CDR3 spans 12 amino acids. The V end lost 1 base, the J end lost 10 bases, and 8 bases lay between the germline ends. CDR3 in amino acids: CASSLVPTEQFF. CDR3 coding DNA: TGTGCCAGCAGCTTAGTCCCGACGGAGCAGTTCTTC.

This clonotype was found a few times. The rearrangement joins TRBV7-2 to TRBJ1-2; 8 nucleotides align to TRBD1. The CDR3 loop spans 17 amino acids. V shed 6 bases and J 4 bases; nucleotides not matched to a gene: 16. CDR1 is SGHTA, CDR2 FQGNSA, per germline. This CDR3 reads CASSSPGQVIMVYGYTF. The CDR3 coding sequence is TGTGCCAGCAGTTCTCCGGGACAGGTTATAATGGTCTATGGCTACACCTTC.

The J gene is TRBJ2-1, the V gene TRBV4-1; possible D gene TRBD2, 5 bases. The CDR3 covers 15 residues. Germline lookup yields CDR1 MGHRA and CDR2 YSYEKL. Deletions cut 0 bases from V and 7 bases from J, with 13 bases between. The CDR3 sequence is CASSQDDPPGNEQFF. CDR3 DNA: TGCGCCAGCAGCCAAGATGACCCCCCGGGGAATGAGCAGTTCTTC.

The J gene is TRBJ2-1, the V gene TRBV12-3 or TRBV12-4; D unresolved. CDR3 length: 12 amino acids. V dropped 6 bases and J dropped 8 bases, with 11 bases sitting between them. The CDR3 bases are TGTGCCAGCAGCCCCCCTCTTGATGAGCAGTTCTTC. Protein: CASSPPLDEQFF.

Worth noting for this clonotype: A junction boundary mismatches the germline segment, possibly from a read error. This rearrangement joins TRBV7-8 to TRBJ2-7, with 9 bases identical to TRBD1. The germline V gene encodes CDR1 SGHVS and CDR2 FQNEAQ. This CDR3 has 11 amino acids. This CDR3 reads CASSSGTGSAF. CDR3 DNA sequence: TGTGCCAGCAGCTCAGGGACAGGGAGTGCTTTC.